This T cell receptor (beta chain) was captured by sequencing in a study of cytotoxic CD8 clonotypes in ibrutinib-treated CLL. Looking at the study overall: Patients gave response samples after a median approximately eleven months of treatment, range 6 to 36.

With sequencing, the targeted depth ranged from 1 in 200,000 to 1 in 1 million T cells. The assay was immunoSEQ multiplex PCR, and TCRdb's table has in-frame clones only and misses some. The table lists over 200,000 clones, 60% to 80% of them singletons, with over 5.5% in the top ten. The CDR3 is made up of 19 amino acids. CDR1 SGHRS and CDR2 YFSETQ come from the germline V gene. Losses at the gene ends were 3 bases for V and 7 bases for J; bases not matched to a gene: 17. Study results and limitations: Clonality increased at ibrutinib response, then returned toward baseline at progression. Baseline values of clonality outstripped age-matched healthy donors and followed circulating CD8+ T-cell counts.

Points on this clone: As yet, its antigen is unknown.

V usage is TRBV5-1 and J usage is TRBJ1-4; 11 bases align to TRBD1. Sequenced material: PBMCs, taken after 12 months of ibrutinib treatment. The sequence was obtained from a human donor with chronic lymphocytic leukemia. In DNA form, the CDR3 reads TGCGCCAGCAGCTCGTCACCCGGGACAGGGGGTTTCAAAGGTGAAAAACTGTTTTTT. Translating gives CASSSSPGTGGFKGEKLFF.